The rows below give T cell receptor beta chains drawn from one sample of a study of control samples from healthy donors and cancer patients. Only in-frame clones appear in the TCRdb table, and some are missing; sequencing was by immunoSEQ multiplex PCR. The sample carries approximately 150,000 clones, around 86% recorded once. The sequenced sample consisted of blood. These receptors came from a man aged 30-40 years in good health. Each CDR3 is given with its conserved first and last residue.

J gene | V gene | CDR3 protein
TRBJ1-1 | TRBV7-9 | CASSLMALEAFF
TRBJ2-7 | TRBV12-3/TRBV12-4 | CASTLGGRGQYF
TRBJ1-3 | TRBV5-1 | CASRGSGNTIYF
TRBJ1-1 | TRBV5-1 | CASSFNRRMGTEAFF
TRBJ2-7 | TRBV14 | CASSHLGSRLDEQYF
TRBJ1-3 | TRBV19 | CASSIKRPSGNTIYF
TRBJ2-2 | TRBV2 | CASRVGRNTGELFF
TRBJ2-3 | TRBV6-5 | CASSRLAASTDTQYF
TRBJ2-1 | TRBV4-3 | CASSQVQDRGDEQFF
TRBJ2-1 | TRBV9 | CASSVGVGSSSYNEQFF
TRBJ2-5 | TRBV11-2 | CASRGGTPGETQYF
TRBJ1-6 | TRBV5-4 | CASSLSGAGSPLHF
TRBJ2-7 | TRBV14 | CASSVSRPPYEQYF
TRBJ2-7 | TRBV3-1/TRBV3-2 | CASSQVAGGEQYF
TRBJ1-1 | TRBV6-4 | CASSDGANTEAFF
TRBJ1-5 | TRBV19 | CASHAGTHNQPQHF
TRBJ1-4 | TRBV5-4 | CASSPPEMQEKLFF
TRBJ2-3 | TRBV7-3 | CASSLLGAEGDTQYF
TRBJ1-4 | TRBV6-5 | CASSYQGQGREKLFF
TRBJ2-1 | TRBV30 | CAWGGGPRGGEQFF
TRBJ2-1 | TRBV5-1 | CASNQVSYNEQFF
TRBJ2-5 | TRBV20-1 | CSASRDRENQETQYF
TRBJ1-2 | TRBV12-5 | CASGSDTGNYGYTF
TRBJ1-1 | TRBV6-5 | CASENRGLNTEAFF